The rows below give T cell receptor beta chains drawn from one sample of a study of cytomegalovirus exposure and HLA in healthy donors. Produced via immunoSEQ multiplex PCR; TCRdb's table is partial and in-frame only. The sample carries approximately 230,000 clones, roughly 87% recorded once. Sequenced input: PBMCs. The receptors originated from a man between 18 and 29 years old in good health and CMV-seropositive. Both conserved end residues are part of each CDR3. The D gene is left open where the match is weak. Part of the rows lack a size; the others show once, few, many or a class for expanded clones.

13	TRBJ2-2	-	-	TRBV30	TGTGCCTGGAGTCCCACAGGAGCCGGGGAGCTGTTTTTT	CAWSPTGAGELFF
15	TRBJ2-1	-	-	TRBV2	TGTGCCAGCAGTGGCCAGCGGGCCAACTACAATGAGCAGTTCTTC	CASSGQRANYNEQFF
16	TRBJ2-5	-	TRBD2	TRBV6-1	TGTGCCAGCAGTGGGGGACTAGCGAGATACCAAGAGACCCAGTACTTC	CASSGGLARYQETQYF
15	TRBJ2-7	-	-	TRBV6-5	TGTGCCAGCAGCCCTCCCCGGGGGCTCTCCTACGAGCAGTACTTC	CASSPPRGLSYEQYF
18	TRBJ2-2	few	TRBD2	TRBV5-1	TGCGCCAGCAGCGCTGCTGATACTAGCGGGAGAAAGGTCGGGGAGCTGTTTTTT	CASSAADTSGRKVGELFF
13	TRBJ2-1	-	-	TRBV11-2	TGTGCCAGCAGCTTAGATCCAAACAATGAGCAGTTCTTC	CASSLDPNNEQFF
11	TRBJ2-7	-	-	TRBV6-6	TGTGCCAGCAGTTATTGGGGCGAGCAGTACTTC	CASSYWGEQYF
16	TRBJ2-7	once	TRBD1	TRBV7-8	TGTGCCAGCAGCCTTGGGCGGACAGGGGAAGGGTACGAGCAGTACTTC	CASSLGRTGEGYEQYF
19	TRBJ2-1	-	TRBD2	TRBV5-4	TGTGCCAGCAGCCGCGGACTAGCGGGAGGGCTTAGGACCTACAATGAGCAGTTCTTC	CASSRGLAGGLRTYNEQFF
15	TRBJ1-2	-	-	TRBV6-5	TGTGCCAGCAGTTACGGCGGCCCCACTAACTATGGCTACACCTTC	CASSYGGPTNYGYTF
14	TRBJ1-5	-	-	TRBV15	TGTGCCACCAGCAGAGACGGCAGCAATCAGCCCCAGCATTTT	CATSRDGSNQPQHF
17	TRBJ2-7	-	TRBD1	TRBV7-2	TGTGCCAGCAGCCACGGGACAGGGGGTAGGAGCTCCTACGAGCAGTACTTC	CASSHGTGGRSSYEQYF
13	TRBJ1-1	-	TRBD1	TRBV6-1	TGTGCCACCTCGGACAGGGGGAACACTGAAGCTTTCTTT	CATSDRGNTEAFF
13	TRBJ1-1	-	-	TRBV2	TGTGCCAGCAGTCAGACAGGGAACACTGAAGCTTTCTTT	CASSQTGNTEAFF
13	TRBJ1-5	-	-	TRBV15	TGTGCCACCAGACGACAGACGAATCAGCCCCAGCATTTT	CATRRQTNQPQHF
13	TRBJ2-1	once	-	TRBV10-3	TGTGCCATCAGGGGGGACTCCTACAATGAGCAGTTCTTC	CAIRGDSYNEQFF
15	TRBJ2-7	-	TRBD2	TRBV7-2	TGTGCCAGCAGCCCCCCGGGACTAGCGTTGAACGAGCAGTACTTC	CASSPPGLALNEQYF
14	TRBJ2-5	-	-	TRBV11-1	TGTGCCAGCAGCTTAGGTGGGACCGAAGAGACCCAGTACTTC	CASSLGGTEETQYF
14	TRBJ1-2	-	-	TRBV5-5	TGTGCCAGCAGTCAAACCCTGGACGTGTATGGCTACACCTTC	CASSQTLDVYGYTF
12	TRBJ2-7	few	-	TRBV30	TGTGCCTGGATCACCCCCGGCGGGGAGCAGTACTTC	CAWITPGGEQYF
15	TRBJ2-7	-	TRBD1	TRBV18	TGTGCCAGCTCACCGGGACAGGGGGGTTCCTACGAGCAGTACTTC	CASSPGQGGSYEQYF
14	TRBJ2-7	-	-	TRBV4-1	TGCGCCAGCAGCCAAGTCGGCCAGAACTACGAGCAGTACTTC	CASSQVGQNYEQYF
16	TRBJ2-6	-	TRBD1	TRBV6-5	TGTGCCAGCAGTTGGGGGACAGGGGCCGGGGCCAACGTCCTGACTTTC	CASSWGTGAGANVLTF
16	TRBJ2-5	few	TRBD1	TRBV2	TGTGCCAGCAGCGCAACCCGGGACAGGGTAGTAGAGACCCAGTACTTC	CASSATRDRVVETQYF
15	TRBJ2-1	-	-	TRBV6-5	TGTGCCAGCAGTTACTCTAGCGGAGGGTACAATGAGCAGTTCTTC	CASSYSSGGYNEQFF
15	TRBJ2-2	-	-	TRBV10-3	TGTGCCATCAGTGCCGGGACCCCGAACACCGGGGAGCTGTTTTTT	CAISAGTPNTGELFF
16	TRBJ2-2	-	TRBD2	TRBV13	TGTGCCAGCAGCTTAGAACTAGCGGGAGCTACCGGGGAGCTGTTTTTT	CASSLELAGATGELFF